Listed below are T cell receptor beta chains from one sample, sequenced in a study of blood T cell repertoires in COVID-19. Assay used: immunoSEQ multiplex PCR; TCRdb lists only in-frame clones, some missing. Of fewer than 250,000 clones in the sample, around nine tenths are singletons; the top ten hold 2.7%. What was sequenced was peripheral blood. The receptor source for this set is a woman aged 60 to 75 with acute or convalescent COVID-19. The CDR3 runs from the conserved cysteine through the conserved F or W. D genes are given only for firm matches. Clone size is given for some rows only: seen once, a few or many times, or a class if the clone is expanded.

d_gene,v_gene,j_gene,abundance,CDR3aa,CDR3nt
TRBD1,TRBV30,TRBJ1-6,.,CAWRRQGAARSPLHF,TGTGCCTGGAGGAGACAGGGGGCTGCGCGTTCACCCCTCCACTTT
TRBD1,TRBV5-1,TRBJ1-5,.,CASSWEGGGNQPQHF,TGCGCCAGCAGCTGGGAAGGGGGCGGCAATCAGCCCCAGCATTTT
TRBD1,TRBV3-1/TRBV3-2,TRBJ1-5,.,CASSQSDRGRNQPQHF,TGTGCCAGCAGCCAATCGGACAGGGGCAGGAATCAGCCCCAGCATTTT
TRBD1,TRBV19,TRBJ1-6,.,CASSKGQNNSPLHF,TGTGCCAGTAGCAAGGGACAGAATAATTCACCCCTCCACTTT
.,TRBV25-1,TRBJ2-2,.,CASSGGQTAGTGELFF,TGTGCCAGCAGTGGCGGACAGACCGCGGGCACCGGGGAGCTGTTTTTT
TRBD1,TRBV7-8,TRBJ1-1,.,CASSLAQHTGRQGQNTEAFF,TGTGCCAGCAGCTTAGCGCAACATACCGGTCGACAGGGTCAGAACACTGAAGCTTTCTTT
.,TRBV18,TRBJ2-3,.,CASSPGSRESTQYF,TGTGCCAGCTCACCCGGGTCTCGGGAGAGCACGCAGTATTTT
TRBD1,TRBV19,TRBJ1-1,.,CATGGWAEAFF,TGTGCCACAGGGGGATGGGCTGAAGCTTTCTTT
TRBD2,TRBV7-8,TRBJ2-3,.,CASSLRTSGISSTDTQYF,TGTGCCAGCAGCTTAAGAACTAGCGGGATTTCTAGCACAGATACGCAGTATTTT
TRBD2,TRBV14,TRBJ2-7,.,CAQSGRDDEQYF,TGTGCCCAAAGCGGGAGGGATGACGAGCAGTACTTC
.,TRBV9,TRBJ2-3,.,CASSVGAGNSGTDTQYF,TGTGCCAGCAGCGTAGGTGCAGGGAATAGTGGCACAGATACGCAGTATTTT
TRBD2,TRBV6-5,TRBJ2-7,.,CASSSTSGANEQYF,TGTGCCAGCAGCTCGACTAGCGGGGCTAACGAGCAGTACTTC
TRBD2,TRBV13,TRBJ2-2,.,CASSSRTSGNTGELFF,TGTGCCAGCAGCTCCCGGACTAGCGGTAACACCGGGGAGCTGTTTTTT
TRBD2,TRBV3-1/TRBV3-2,TRBJ2-7,.,CASSPWTSGDSYEQYF,TGTGCCAGCAGCCCCTGGACTAGCGGTGACTCCTACGAGCAGTACTTC
TRBD1,TRBV5-5,TRBJ2-5,.,CASSIPGGGIETQYF,TGTGCCAGCAGCATCCCAGGGGGCGGCATAGAGACCCAGTACTTC
TRBD2,TRBV11-2,TRBJ2-1,few,CASSIILAGVGNEQFF,TGTGCCAGCAGCATAATACTAGCGGGAGTTGGCAATGAGCAGTTCTTC
TRBD1,TRBV4-1,TRBJ2-7,.,CASSHDRGSYEQYF,TGCGCCAGCAGCCATGACAGGGGAAGCTACGAGCAGTACTTC
.,TRBV7-2,TRBJ2-4,.,CASSLRAGVQNIQYF,TGTGCCAGCAGCTTACGGGCAGGGGTCCAAAACATTCAGTACTTC
.,TRBV5-1,TRBJ2-5,.,CASSLVPQLRETQYF,TGCGCCAGCAGCTTGGTGCCGCAGCTGCGGGAGACCCAGTACTTC
TRBD1,TRBV14,TRBJ1-6,.,CASSQDTGGYNSPLHF,TGTGCCAGCAGCCAAGATACAGGGGGCTATAATTCACCCCTCCACTTT
TRBD2,TRBV27,TRBJ2-1,few,CASSRPSGRWEQFF,TGTGCCAGCAGTAGGCCTAGCGGGAGATGGGAGCAGTTCTTC
TRBD2,TRBV3-1/TRBV3-2,TRBJ2-6,.,CASSQRGGKGSGANVLTF,TGTGCCAGCAGCCAACGCGGGGGTAAAGGGTCTGGGGCCAACGTCCTGACTTTC
TRBD1,TRBV15,TRBJ1-2,few,CATSRNTQGVYGYTF,TGTGCCACCAGCAGAAATACCCAGGGGGTATATGGCTACACCTTC
TRBD1,TRBV6-5,TRBJ1-1,.,CASRPDRGNTEAFF,TGTGCCAGCAGGCCGGACAGGGGGAACACTGAAGCTTTCTTT
.,TRBV6-5,TRBJ2-5,.,CASNLGVPRETQYF,TGTGCCAGCAACCTAGGAGTCCCAAGGGAGACCCAGTACTTC
TRBD1,TRBV5-1,TRBJ1-5,.,CASSSGQLNQPQHF,TGCGCCAGCAGCTCGGGACAGCTCAATCAGCCCCAGCATTTT
.,TRBV25-1,TRBJ1-1,.,CASSRGGVNTEAFF,TGTGCCAGCAGTAGGGGGGGCGTGAACACTGAAGCTTTCTTT
TRBD2,TRBV4-3,TRBJ2-7,.,CASSQDWGGASGRVGQYF,TGCGCCAGCAGCCAAGATTGGGGTGGGGCTAGCGGGAGAGTAGGGCAGTACTTC
TRBD1,TRBV4-1,TRBJ1-2,.,CASSLRTGANYGYTF,TGCGCCAGCAGCCTCAGGACAGGAGCTAACTATGGCTACACCTTC
TRBD1,TRBV28,TRBJ2-7,.,CASSKPGQGYEQYF,TGTGCCAGCAGTAAGCCGGGACAGGGGTACGAGCAGTACTTC
TRBD1,TRBV2,TRBJ2-2,once,CASRRTGGAPGELFF,TGTGCCAGCAGGAGGACAGGGGGCGCCCCCGGGGAGCTGTTTTTT
.,TRBV7-2,TRBJ1-4,.,CASSPSGTNEKLFF,TGTGCCAGCAGCCCCTCCGGGACTAATGAAAAACTGTTTTTT
TRBD2,TRBV10-3,TRBJ2-5,once,CAIRGSSGAQETQYF,TGTGCCATCAGGGGGAGTAGCGGGGCCCAAGAGACCCAGTACTTC
.,TRBV7-9,TRBJ2-1,.,CASSLAQLGGNEQFF,TGTGCCAGCAGCTTAGCCCAATTAGGGGGCAATGAGCAGTTCTTC
TRBD1,TRBV15,TRBJ2-1,.,CATSRGPTGTGVHEQFF,TGTGCCACCAGCAGGGGACCTACCGGGACAGGGGTCCACGAGCAGTTCTTC
TRBD1,TRBV2,TRBJ1-3,.,CASYRDRVQENTIYF,TGTGCCAGCTACAGGGACAGGGTCCAAGAAAACACCATATATTTT
.,TRBV3-1/TRBV3-2,TRBJ1-6,few,CASRQGLSPLHF,TGTGCCAGCAGGCAGGGATTATCACCCCTCCACTTT